These 32 T cell receptor beta chains were sequenced from one sample in a study of metastatic and nonmetastatic thyroid tumors. Using MiXCR, TCRdb re-called clones from the PCR reads. The sample records roughly 75,000 clones, around 12% being singletons. Patients were all untreated before their thyroid surgery. The sequenced sample consisted of tumor tissue. These receptors all come from a female donor with papillary thyroid cancer or a benign thyroid nodule (not recorded which). Some clones in this sample may be carry-over from other donors' samples.

This clone came up many times. The rearrangement links TRBV6-6 to TRBJ1-1; perhaps TRBD1 as D (5 bases). Germline values: CDR1 MNHNY, CDR2 SVGAGI (reference sequence). V lost 1 base to trimming and J lost 0 bases, with 15 bases between them. The CDR3 runs 17 residues. The DNA for the CDR3 is TGTGCCAGCAGTTACTTTATTCCCGGGGCCGTGAACACTGAAGCTTTCTTT. Translation: CASSYFIPGAVNTEAFF.

This clone was seen ten or more times. The V gene is TRBV19, the J gene TRBJ1-2; no clear D. Germline V gene lookup returns CDR1 LNHDA and CDR2 SQIVND (reference sequence). CDR3 length equals 16 residues. Trimming shortened V by 6 bases and J by 4 bases, and 21 bases separated the two germline ends. The CDR3 bases are TGTGCCAGTAGGCACCTCCGGACTGGGCTCATCTATGGCTACACCTTC. Its protein product is CASRHLRTGLIYGYTF.

In its sample, this clone was seen many times. V usage is TRBV5-4 and J usage is TRBJ2-1, with 9 bases matching TRBD2. With V trimmed by 5 bases and J by 0 bases, 3 bases remained unmatched. CDR3 length equals 15 residues. In germline, CDR1 is SGHNT, CDR2 YYREEE (reference sequence). CDR3 in DNA: TGTGCCAGCAGTTATAGCGGGAGCTCCTACAATGAGCAGTTCTTC. This sequence encodes CASSYSGSSYNEQFF.

As regards this clone: This may be a read error: a much more frequent sequence differs by one nucleotide. The V and J genes are TRBV29-1 and TRBJ2-2; no firm D call. The germline CDR1 and CDR2 sequences are SQVTM and ANQGSEA. The CDR3 has 11 residues. V was clipped by 7 bases and J by 6 bases, with 9 bases between them. CDR3 sequence (DNA): TGCAGCGGTTGGACGGCCGGGGAGCTGTTTTTT. Amino acids: CSGWTAGELFF.

A note on this clone: Just one base apart from a much larger clone, this may be a read error. Other DNA sequences in this specimen translate into the identical CDR3. J is TRBJ2-6 and V is TRBV7-9; perhaps D is TRBD1 or TRBD2 (5 bases each). The V gene's germline CDR1 is SEHNR and CDR2 FQNEAQ (reference sequence). The CDR3 contains 14 residues. In DNA, the CDR3 is TGTGCCAGCGGATCGGTATCCGGGGCCAATGTCCTGACTTTC. The encoded protein is CASGSVSGANVLTF.

Only a few counts were recorded for this clone. This chain uses TRBV9 with TRBJ1-4; D remains ambiguous. Germline assignment: CDR1 SGDLS and CDR2 YYNGEE. This CDR3 is 15 amino acids long. V was trimmed by 0 bases and J by 3 bases, leaving 9 bases between them. The CDR3 sequence is CASSVGRSPNEKLFF. Written as DNA, the CDR3 is TGTGCCAGCAGCGTAGGCAGGAGTCCTAATGAAAAACTGTTTTTT.

A remark on this clone: This could be a read error, since a much larger clone is one nucleotide away. Because it lacks the conserved phenylalanine or tryptophan at the end, this CDR3 is likely a read error. The chain joins TRBV18 to TRBJ2-3; D might be TRBD2 (5 bases). The CDR3 spans 15 residues. Per the germline V gene, CDR1 is KGHSH and CDR2 is LQKENI. Trimming left V 5 bases short and J 2 bases short, with 14 bases between. The CDR3 sequence is CASSSDFLPTDTQYL. DNA of the CDR3: TGTGCCAGCTCATCGGACTTCCTACCCACAGATACGCAGTATCTT.

A note on this clone: A much larger clone differs from this one at a single base, so this may be a read error. The V call is TRBV3-1, the J call TRBJ2-7, with D perhaps matching TRBD2 (6 bases). Trimming pared 2 bases from V and 4 bases from J, leaving 15 bases between. Germline V gene data show CDR1 as LGHDT and CDR2 as YNNKEL (reference sequence). The CDR3 runs 15 residues. The CDR3 loop reads CASSQTAGSRYEQYF. The CDR3, as DNA: TGTGCCAGCAGCCAAACCGCCGGGAGCAGATACGAGCAGTACTTC.

This clone appeared a few times. Because the CDR3 is missing its conserved closing phenylalanine or tryptophan, this is likely a read error. CDR3 sequence (DNA): TGTGCCAGCATTTTAGTCGGACAGGGGGTATCTGGGGCCAACGTCCTGACTCTC. It codes for CASILVGQGVSGANVLTL. The chain has TRBV12-3 or TRBV12-4 and TRBJ2-6; 10 bases match TRBD1. The CDR3 consists of 18 residues.

The table lists this clone with many counts. The J gene is TRBJ2-3, the V gene TRBV5-1; D gene ambiguous. V dropped 1 base and J dropped 2 bases, with 14 bases sitting between them. Per the germline V gene, CDR1 is SGHRS and CDR2 is YFSETQ. The CDR3 runs 16 residues. CDR3 residues: CASSLLGNRNTDTQYF. The CDR3 region has the DNA TGCGCCAGCAGCTTGCTGGGCAACAGAAACACAGATACGCAGTATTTT.

The chain uses TRBV6-1 and TRBJ2-1; 7 bases are a match to TRBD2. CDR3 size: 15 residues. V shed 6 bases, J shed 7 bases, and the junction held 12 bases outside the gene matches. Germline V gene data show CDR1 as MNHNS and CDR2 as SASEGT. Here the CDR3 DNA reads TGTGCCAGCAGCCAAGATGAGGGTAGCGGGAATGAGCAGTTCTTC. This codes for CASSQDEGSGNEQFF.

This clone was recorded at least ten times. The CDR3 DNA follows: TGTGCCAGCTCACTCCAGGAATCCTACGAGCAGTACTTC. Translation: CASSLQESYEQYF. This chain links TRBV18 with TRBJ2-7; D gene unclear. Germline-derived CDR1 and CDR2 are KGHSH and LQKENI. V lost 4 bases, J lost 1 base, and 8 bases lay in between. This CDR3 comprises 13 residues. Full variable domain (rest looked up from reference TRBV18 and TRBJ2-7): NAGVMQNPRHLVRRRGQEARLRCSPMKGHSHVYWYRQLPEEGLKFMVYLQKENIIDESGMPKERFSAEFPKEGPSILRIQQVVRGDSAAYFCASSLQESYEQYFGPGTRLTVT.

This clone was detected ten times or more. The chain has TRBV30 and TRBJ2-1; D is ambiguous. The ends were cut back, 7 bases at V and 12 bases at J, with 13 bases in the middle. Germline V gene lookup returns CDR1 GTSNPN and CDR2 SVGIG (reference sequence). This CDR3 comprises 10 residues. CDR3 nucleotide sequence: TGTGCCTTGATAGCAGTTTCGCAGTTCTTC. It encodes CALIAVSQFF. The whole variable domain, filled in from reference TRBV30 and TRBJ2-1, reads SQTIHQWPATLVQPVGSPLSLECTVEGTSNPNLYWYRQAAGRGLQLLFYSVGIGQISSEVPQNLSASRPQDRQFILSSKKLLLSDSGFYLCALIAVSQFFGPGTRLTVL.

By share, this clone counts as medium-sized. The chain links TRBV6-1 to TRBJ1-1, with 11 bases aligning to TRBD1. The germline V gene has CDR1 MNHNS and CDR2 SASEGT. This CDR3 has 16 residues. The V gene end was trimmed by 5 bases and the J gene end by 4 bases; junction bases not matched to a gene: 9. In nucleotides, the CDR3 is TGTGCCAGCAGTTTAGGACAGGGGGCTGTGAGCACTGAAGCTTTCTTT. Amino acids: CASSLGQGAVSTEAFF.

There are many counts of this clone. This chain uses TRBV6-1 with TRBJ1-5; D not resolved. The CDR3 runs 10 residues. Trimming cost V 4 bases and J 11 bases, with 6 bases left between them. CDR1 MNHNS and CDR2 SASEGT come from the germline V gene. In nucleotides, the CDR3 is TGTGCCAGCAGTGGTGCAGCCCAGCATTTT. It is translated as CASSGAAQHF.

This clone showed up many times. The gene calls are TRBV3-1 and TRBJ2-2, with TRBD1 as a possible D gene (5 bases). Germline assignment: CDR1 LGHDT and CDR2 YNNKEL (reference sequence). Trimming pared 4 bases from V and 6 bases from J, leaving 6 bases between. The CDR3 loop spans 12 amino acids. The CDR3 reads CASSPRAGELFF. Here the CDR3 DNA reads TGTGCCAGCAGCCCCAGGGCCGGGGAGCTGTTTTTT. Together with reference TRBV3-1 and TRBJ2-2, the CDR3 gives the full variable domain: DTAVSQTPKYLVTQMGNDKSIKCEQNLGHDTMYWYKQDSKKFLKIMFSYNNKELIINETVPNRFSPKSPDKAHLNLHINSLELGDSAVYFCASSPRAGELFFGEGSRLTVL.

As regards this clone: A much larger clone sits a single nucleotide away, making a read error possible. J is TRBJ2-7 and V is TRBV5-6, with D possibly matching TRBD2 (5 bases). CDR1 and CDR2 from the germline V gene are SGHDT and YYEEEE. Trimming removed 7 bases from V and 0 bases from J, with 11 bases in between. CDR3 length equals 13 residues. The CDR3 protein is CASLRRSSYEQYF. In DNA, the CDR3 is TGTGCCAGCCTTCGGAGGAGCTCCTACGAGCAGTACTTC.

This chain uses TRBV30 with TRBJ2-6; perhaps TRBD2 as D (6 bases). This CDR3 spans 15 amino acids. Trimming cost V 3 bases and J 2 bases, with 11 bases left between them. The germline gives CDR1 GTSNPN, CDR2 SVGIG (reference sequence). CDR3 protein: CAWRPPGAGANVLTF. CDR3 sequence (DNA): TGTGCCTGGAGACCTCCGGGGGCTGGGGCCAACGTCCTGACTTTC. The full variable domain, rest sourced from reference TRBV30 and TRBJ2-6, is SQTIHQWPATLVQPVGSPLSLECTVEGTSNPNLYWYRQAAGRGLQLLFYSVGIGQISSEVPQNLSASRPQDRQFILSSKKLLLSDSGFYLCAWRPPGAGANVLTFGAGSRLTVL.

On this clone: A much larger clone differs by one base, so this may be a read error. The sample contains more than one DNA sequence encoding this CDR3. The chain employs TRBV7-6 and TRBJ2-1; 8 bases align to TRBD1. This CDR3 has 16 amino acids. Germline loops: CDR1 SGHVS, CDR2 FNYEAQ. J gave up 10 bases and V 2 bases, and 13 bases lay outside the gene matches. The CDR3 sequence: CASSLRARGQGNEQFF. The CDR3 DNA reads TGTGCCAGCAGCTTAAGGGCCAGGGGGCAGGGGAACGAGCAGTTCTTC.

This clone occurred many times. This chain links TRBV6-5 with TRBJ1-1; D ambiguous. CDR3 size: 14 residues. V was trimmed by 2 bases and J by 3 bases, leaving 10 bases between them. Germline V gene sequence: CDR1 MNHEY, CDR2 SVGAGI. CDR3 nucleotides: TGTGCCAGCAGTTACGCCAGGCGGGACACTGAAGCTTTCTTT. This gives the protein CASSYARRDTEAFF.

As concerns this clone: This may arise from a read error, as a much more abundant clone is one base away. In nucleotides, the CDR3 is TGTGCCAGCAGCGCTTCCGTGACTAGCGGCTCCTACGAGCAGTACTTC. This encodes CASSASVTSGSYEQYF. This chain uses TRBV7-6 with TRBJ2-7; TRBD2 matches 9 bases. With 5 bases clipped from V and 0 bases from J, the junction kept 8 bases outside the gene matches. Germline loops: CDR1 SGHVS, CDR2 FNYEAQ. The CDR3 totals 16 residues.

This clone has a count of ten or more. This chain connects TRBV20-1 to TRBJ1-5; D possibly corresponds to TRBD1 (5 bases). Per germline, CDR1 DFQATT and CDR2 SNEGSKA (reference sequence). The CDR3 loop spans 14 amino acids. Trimming took 0 bases from V and 4 from J, leaving 10 bases between them. The CDR3 DNA reads as TGCAGTGCTAGAGATGCAACAGGAAATCAGCCCCAGCATTTT. Translation: CSARDATGNQPQHF.

This clone was recorded at least ten times. The rearrangement links TRBV20-1 to TRBJ2-1, with D unclear. V shed 6 bases and J shed 5 bases, with 20 bases lying between them. The CDR3 consists of 15 residues. Germline V gene sequence: CDR1 DFQATT, CDR2 SNEGSKA (reference sequence). The CDR3, as DNA: TGCAGTGCGCCTAGGGTTGGTATTACGGACAATGAGCAGTTCTTC. The encoded protein is CSAPRVGITDNEQFF.

About this clone itself: One base away lies a much larger clone, so this may be a sequencing read error. The rearrangement joins TRBV7-9 to TRBJ2-3, with TRBD2 identical over 7 bases. This CDR3 has 14 residues. V shed 9 bases, J shed 2 bases, and the junction held 8 bases outside the gene matches. Germline CDR1 SEHNR, CDR2 FQNEAQ (reference sequence). The CDR3 is CASPSGTITDTQYF. The CDR3 region has the DNA TGTGCCAGTCCAAGCGGGACTATCACAGATACGCAGTATTTT.

This clone was counted many times. The rearrangement links TRBV7-2 to TRBJ2-1; 7 bases agree with TRBD2. This CDR3 comprises 14 residues. V lost 2 bases and J lost 7; bases outside the gene matches: 5. Germline CDR1 reads SGHTA; CDR2 reads FQGNSA. This CDR3 is CASSLSGDWNEQFF. The CDR3 nucleotides are TGTGCCAGCAGCTTAAGCGGGGACTGGAATGAGCAGTTCTTC.

This clone was counted a single time. This could be a read error, since a much larger clone is one nucleotide away. The chain couples TRBV3-1 to TRBJ2-5; TRBD2 agrees at 8 bases. Germline CDR1 is LGHDT and CDR2 is YNNKEL (reference sequence). This CDR3 region has 15 residues. The CDR3 sequence is CASSLRTSLGETRYF. DNA of the CDR3: TGTGCCAGCAGCCTCCGGACTAGCCTAGGGGAGACCCGGTACTTC.

This clone was observed a few times. A single base separates this from a much larger clone, so it may be a read error. The CDR3 loop reads CASGPLAGWICEAFF. As DNA, the CDR3 is TGTGCTAGTGGTCCCCTCGCAGGGTGGATCTGTGAAGCTTTCTTT. The gene calls are TRBV12-5 and TRBJ1-1; D may be TRBD1 (5 bases). The CDR3 extends over 15 amino acids. Germline lookup yields CDR1 LGHNT and CDR2 FRNRAP. Trimming took 5 bases from V and 7 from J, leaving 20 bases between them.

Notes on this clone: A much larger clone differs from this one at a single base, so this may be a read error. The chain couples TRBV28 to TRBJ2-1; no firm D call. V gave up 2 bases and J gave up 0 bases, with 8 bases separating them. Germline V CDR1 and CDR2: MDHEN, SYDVKM. This CDR3 contains 15 residues. CDR3 nucleotides: TGTGCCAGCAGTTTAGTAAACAACTCCTACAATGAGCAGTTCTTC. Protein product: CASSLVNNSYNEQFF.

This clone was seen ten or more times. The CDR3 coding sequence is TGCAGTGCTAGAGATAAGACTAGATCGCCCGAGCAGTACTTC. Translation gives CSARDKTRSPEQYF. The V call is TRBV20-1, the J call TRBJ2-7; a weak D match, TRBD2 (6 bases). This CDR3 spans 14 amino acids. The germline V gene has CDR1 DFQATT and CDR2 SNEGSKA (reference sequence). V lost 0 bases and J lost 6, with 15 bases in between.

This clone was observed at least ten times. This chain's CDR3 is CASSLTSGGTYEQYF. The CDR3 DNA follows: TGTGCCAGCAGCTTAACTAGCGGGGGGACCTACGAGCAGTACTTC. The V and J genes are TRBV7-3 and TRBJ2-7; the match to TRBD2 covers 10 bases. V lost 0 bases, J lost 2 bases, and 1 base stayed unmatched. The CDR3 is made up of 15 amino acids. In germline, CDR1 is SGHTA, CDR2 FQGTGA.

There are many counts of this clone. J is TRBJ2-1 and V is TRBV7-9, with a possible D match to TRBD1 (5 bases). The V and J ends lost 4 bases and 7 bases respectively, with 11 bases between them. There are 13 residues in the CDR3. Germline CDR1 and CDR2: SEHNR and FQNEAQ (reference sequence). The DNA of the CDR3 is TGTGCCAGCAGCTGGGAAGCAGGGAATGAGCAGTTCTTC. This gives the protein CASSWEAGNEQFF.

This clone was picked up many times. This rearrangement joins TRBV20-1 to TRBJ2-7; the match to TRBD2 covers 7 bases. The CDR3 has 16 residues. Germline CDR1 reads DFQATT; CDR2 reads SNEGSKA (reference sequence). J was trimmed by 0 bases and V by 5 bases; bases with no gene match: 13. The CDR3 coding sequence is TGCAGTGCTCGCCAAGGCACTAGCGTCCGCTCCTACGAGCAGTACTTC. It encodes CSARQGTSVRSYEQYF.